The 31 T cell receptor beta chains reported below all come from one sample, sequenced in a study of T cells in Graves' hyperthyroidism and ophthalmopathy. Amplification of TCR beta CDR3 regions was performed using RNA transcripts as template. In the first-round RT-PCR of the TCR CDR3, the HTBI primer set was used. TCRdb processed the multiplex PCR reads anew with MiXCR; each CDR3 protein has one entry. Here the sample spans roughly 400,000 distinct CDR3 sequences, about 14% being singletons. The sequenced material came from blood. All receptors come from a man aged 50 to 59 with Graves' ophthalmopathy.

This clonotype has at least ten counts. The chain joins TRBV29-1 to TRBJ1-1; D may be TRBD1 (5 bases). The CDR3 runs to 12 residues. The V end was cut by 7 bases, the J end by 0 bases, with 9 bases between. Germline V lookup: CDR1 SQVTM, CDR2 ANQGSEA. The CDR3 loop reads CSARGLNTEAFF. The CDR3 DNA is TGCAGCGCGCGGGGCCTGAACACTGAAGCTTTCTTT.

The gene calls are TRBV5-1 and TRBJ1-1; a possible D gene is TRBD1 (6 bases). The CDR3 is 14 amino acids. CDR1 and CDR2 from the germline V gene are SGHRS and YFSETQ. Trimming shortened V by 5 bases and J by 7 bases, and 18 bases separated the two germline ends. DNA for the CDR3: TGCGCCAGCAGAAAAGCAGAAGACAGGCTTGAAGCTTTCTTT. Encoded protein: CASRKAEDRLEAFF.

The V gene is TRBV20-1, the J gene TRBJ2-1, with 7 bases identical to TRBD2. The ends lost 0 bases at V and 8 bases at J; junction bases unmatched: 10. Germline values: CDR1 DFQATT, CDR2 SNEGSKA (reference sequence). This CDR3 contains 15 residues. CDR3 residues: CSARDSRELSHEQFF. CDR3 DNA sequence: TGCAGTGCTAGAGATTCGCGGGAGCTTTCCCATGAGCAGTTCTTC.

The chain has TRBV20-1 and TRBJ1-5, with D unclear. The V and J ends lost 3 bases and 4 bases respectively, with 16 bases between them. This CDR3 comprises 15 residues. Germline-derived CDR1 and CDR2 are DFQATT and SNEGSKA (reference sequence). CDR3 sequence: CSASGWGRKNQPQHF. In nucleotides, the CDR3 is TGCAGTGCTAGTGGATGGGGAAGGAAGAATCAGCCCCAGCATTTT.

This clonotype came up many times. This chain joins TRBV15 and TRBJ2-3, with D hard to call. V lost 4 bases to trimming and J lost 1 base, with 15 bases between them. CDR3 length: 16 amino acids. The germline V gene has CDR1 LNHNV and CDR2 YYDKDF (reference sequence). Written as DNA, the CDR3 is TGTGCCACCAGCAAAAAGCGCGACCGGGGCACAGATACGCAGTATTTT. Translation: CATSKKRDRGTDTQYF.

This clonotype was seen repeatedly, ten times or more. This chain joins TRBV29-1 and TRBJ1-1; D possibly corresponds to TRBD1 (5 bases). The V end was cut by 2 bases, the J end by 1 base, with 11 bases between. CDR1 and CDR2 (germline): SQVTM, ANQGSEA. The length of the CDR3 is 14 residues. The CDR3 protein is CSVEFRDPNTEAFF. CDR3 coding DNA: TGCAGCGTTGAATTCCGGGACCCGAACACTGAAGCTTTCTTT.

This clonotype was seen ten or more times. The chain links TRBV3-1 to TRBJ2-7; D remains unclear. V was cut by 0 bases and J by 2 bases, with 5 bases left in between. This CDR3 spans 13 amino acids. Germline loops: CDR1 LGHDT, CDR2 YNNKEL (reference sequence). DNA for the CDR3: TGTGCCAGCAGCCAAGAGTCAGCCTACGAGCAGTACTTC. It encodes CASSQESAYEQYF.

To note about this clonotype: The junction does not match germline at one end; this may be a read error. The chain is built from TRBV12-3 or TRBV12-4 and TRBJ2-2; 8 bases agree with TRBD2. There are 14 residues in the CDR3. The CDR3 sequence is CTSRSGGGTGELFF. The CDR3 nucleotides read TGTACCAGCAGATCCGGGGGGGGGACCGGGGAGCTGTTTTTT.

This clonotype was counted many times. DNA of the CDR3: TGCAGTGCTCGCCCACCCTTTGGCAATGAGCAGTTCTTC. Protein sequence: CSARPPFGNEQFF. J is TRBJ2-1 and V is TRBV20-1; D unresolved. In germline, CDR1 is DFQATT, CDR2 SNEGSKA (reference sequence). The CDR3 consists of 13 residues. V lost 5 bases and J lost 6, with 14 bases in between.

This clonotype was observed many times. The rearrangement uses TRBV18 and TRBJ2-1; D is ambiguous. The germline V gene encodes CDR1 KGHSH and CDR2 LQKENI. The V end was cut by 2 bases, the J end by 6 bases, with 14 bases between. There are 15 residues in the CDR3. The CDR3 DNA reads as TGTGCCAGCTCACCAGCCTACTCAGGCAGCAATGAGCAGTTCTTC. Its protein product is CASSPAYSGSNEQFF.

This clonotype came up many times. This chain uses TRBV12-5 with TRBJ2-7; the D gene is possibly TRBD1 (5 bases). CDR3 length: 16 amino acids. Trimming took off 4 bases at V and 1 base at J, with 17 bases between the two ends. Germline lookup yields CDR1 LGHNT and CDR2 FRNRAP. For the CDR3, the DNA is TGTGCTAGTGGTTGGAGCACCCAAGACAGATCCTACGAGCAGTACTTC. Translating it yields CASGWSTQDRSYEQYF.

CDR3 nucleotide sequence: TGTGCCAGCATCCGGGACAGGGGAGCAACTAATGAAAAACTGTTTTTT. Residues: CASIRDRGATNEKLFF. V gene TRBV2 combines with J gene TRBJ1-4; 10 positions match TRBD1. This CDR3 is built from 16 residues. CDR1 and CDR2 (germline): SNHLY, FYNNEI. Germline trimming cut 7 bases from V and 0 bases from J; bases unmatched to any gene: 5.

This clonotype was counted ten times or more. In DNA, the CDR3 is TGTGCCAGCCGCTCCGGATCCTCAACTAATGAAAAACTGTTTTTT. Protein: CASRSGSSTNEKLFF. J is TRBJ1-4 and V is TRBV11-3, with D unclear. Germline V gene lookup returns CDR1 SGHNT and CDR2 YENEEA. The CDR3 loop spans 15 amino acids. V was trimmed by 8 bases and J by 0 bases, leaving 13 bases between them.

This clonotype was seen more than once but under ten times. Here the CDR3 reads CASSGGRTFLRNEQFF. The CDR3 DNA reads TGTGCCAGCAGTGGAGGACGTACCTTCCTACGTAATGAGCAGTTCTTC. This sequence joins TRBV6-2 or TRBV6-3 and TRBJ2-1, with D possibly being TRBD2 (5 bases). V lost 5 bases, J lost 7 bases, and 21 bases lay in between. The CDR3 runs to 16 residues. CDR1 is MNHEY, CDR2 SVGEGT, per germline.

There are many counts of this clonotype. The J gene is TRBJ2-1, the V gene TRBV2; TRBD1 matches 8 bases. With V trimmed by 8 bases and J by 6 bases, 21 bases remained unmatched. The CDR3 length is 18 residues. In germline, CDR1 is SNHLY, CDR2 FYNNEI. The CDR3 DNA sequence: TGTGCCAGCCTCTCTGGGCAGGGGGCGCGTTTTTTCCCCAATGAGCAGTTCTTC. It yields the protein CASLSGQGARFFPNEQFF.

This clonotype occurred a few times. The chain links TRBV7-9 to TRBJ1-2, with 9 bases matching TRBD1. The CDR3 is 14 residues long. Germline V lookup: CDR1 SEHNR, CDR2 FQNEAQ (reference sequence). V gave up 2 bases and J gave up 6 bases; unmatched junction bases: 4. CDR3 nucleotides: TGTGCCAGCAGCTTACAACAGGGGGCGGATGGCTACACCTTC. As protein: CASSLQQGADGYTF. The variable domain in full, with the rest retrieved from reference TRBV7-9 and TRBJ1-2, is DTGVSQNPRHKITKRGQNVTFRCDPISEHNRLYWYRQTLGQGPEFLTYFQNEAQLEKSRLLSDRFSAERPKGSFSTLEIQRTEQGDSAMYLCASSLQQGADGYTFGSGTRLTVV.

The genes are TRBV5-1 and TRBJ1-2; perhaps TRBD1 as D (5 bases). V gave up 4 bases and J gave up 4 bases, with 17 bases separating them. The CDR3 extends over 15 amino acids. Germline-derived CDR1 and CDR2 are SGHRS and YFSETQ. The CDR3 bases are TGCGCCAGCAGCATCCAGGGCGGGGATTCCTATGGCTACACCTTC. It translates to CASSIQGGDSYGYTF. The variable domain in full, with the rest retrieved from reference TRBV5-1 and TRBJ1-2, is KAGVTQTPRYLIKTRGQQVTLSCSPISGHRSVSWYQQTPGQGLQFLFEYFSETQRNKGNFPGRFSGRQFSNSRSEMNVSTLELGDSALYLCASSIQGGDSYGYTFGSGTRLTVV.

The rearrangement joins TRBV6-1 to TRBJ2-1, with TRBD2 matching over 12 bases. Germline CDR1 MNHNS, CDR2 SASEGT. CDR3 length equals 15 residues. The ends lost 8 bases at V and 10 bases at J; junction bases unmatched: 12. This CDR3 reads CASLLLAGGSREQFF. The DNA of the CDR3 is TGTGCCAGCTTATTACTAGCGGGAGGATCTCGAGAGCAGTTCTTC.

This clonotype was seen at least ten times. This chain uses TRBV12-3 or TRBV12-4 with TRBJ2-5, with D possibly being TRBD1 or TRBD2 (5 bases each). V was pared by 3 bases and J by 2 bases, with 13 bases between. The CDR3 runs 15 residues. CDR3 sequence (DNA): TGTGCCAGCAGTTTTTCTGGGACGTCTCAAGAGACCCAGTACTTC. This encodes CASSFSGTSQETQYF.

This clonotype was found many times. CDR3 sequence: CSGGGGFTDTQYF. The CDR3 DNA follows: TGCAGTGGAGGCGGGGGCTTCACAGATACGCAGTATTTT. The chain is built from TRBV20-1 and TRBJ2-3; perhaps TRBD2 as D (7 bases). The CDR3 loop spans 13 amino acids. Looked up from germline, CDR1 is DFQATT and CDR2 is SNEGSKA (reference sequence). The V end was cut by 7 bases, the J end by 2 bases, with 13 bases between.

In its sample, this clonotype was seen a few times. A clone one base away is much larger, so this may be a read error. This chain joins TRBV14 and TRBJ2-1, with D perhaps TRBD2 (6 bases). The germline gives CDR1 SGHDN, CDR2 FVKESK. The CDR3 is made up of 14 amino acids. Here the CDR3 DNA reads TGTGCCAGCAGCCAGGCGGGGCGAGGCAATGAGCAGCTCTTC. The encoded protein is CASSQAGRGNEQLF.

This clonotype was detected many times. The gene calls are TRBV10-1 and TRBJ2-1; 8 positions agree with TRBD2. Germline V gene lookup returns CDR1 WNHNN and CDR2 SYGVQD (reference sequence). This CDR3 has 17 residues. V was pared by 2 bases and J by 8 bases, with 14 bases of the junction left unmatched. The CDR3 sequence: CASSEISGALLGDEQFF. Here the CDR3 DNA reads TGCGCCAGCAGTGAGATTAGCGGGGCCCTTTTGGGCGATGAGCAGTTCTTC.

This clonotype has more than one count but fewer than ten. This chain joins TRBV6-5 and TRBJ2-3; D is uncertain. This CDR3 has 14 amino acids. Trimming cost V 2 bases and J 2 bases, with 8 bases left between them. From germline, CDR1 is MNHEY and CDR2 SVGAGI. The DNA for the CDR3 is TGTGCCAGCAGTTACAGCCCGGACACAGATACGCAGTATTTT. Protein product: CASSYSPDTDTQYF.

This clonotype was counted at least ten times. The chain is built from TRBV2 and TRBJ2-3, with D uncertain. Trimming pared 3 bases from V and 2 bases from J, leaving 6 bases between. The CDR3 totals 13 residues. Germline values: CDR1 SNHLY, CDR2 FYNNEI. The CDR3 nucleotides read TGTGCCAGCAGTGATGCGGTCACAGATACGCAGTATTTT. It yields the protein CASSDAVTDTQYF.

This chain connects TRBV2 to TRBJ2-2; D may be TRBD1 (5 bases). Trimming removed 11 bases from V and 5 bases from J, with 12 bases in between. CDR3 length equals 12 residues. From germline, CDR1 is SNHLY and CDR2 FYNNEI. Here the CDR3 reads CAGRAGTGELFF. The CDR3 coding sequence is TGTGCCGGCCGAGCAGGGACCGGGGAGCTGTTTTTT.

This clonotype was picked up many times. The rearrangement joins TRBV20-1 to TRBJ2-6; no reliable D call. CDR1 is DFQATT, CDR2 SNEGSKA, per germline (reference sequence). The V end was cut by 2 bases, the J end by 2 bases, with 7 bases between. The CDR3 length is 14 residues. This chain's CDR3 is CSARRRTGANVLTF. The CDR3, as DNA: TGCAGTGCTAGACGGAGAACTGGGGCCAACGTCCTGACTTTC.

The chain couples TRBV6-1 to TRBJ2-1, with 8 nucleotides matching TRBD1. CDR1 MNHNS and CDR2 SASEGT come from the germline V gene. Trimming cost V 6 bases and J 2 bases; bases outside gene matches: 6. This CDR3 spans 15 amino acids. For the CDR3, the DNA is TGTGCCAGCAGAGGTACAGGGGGTGCCTACAATGAGCAGTTCTTC. It codes for CASRGTGGAYNEQFF.

This chain's CDR3 is CSVVESYEQYF. The CDR3 nucleotides are TGCAGCGTTGTCGAGTCCTACGAGCAGTACTTC. The chain couples TRBV29-1 to TRBJ2-7; D not certain. The V end was cut by 4 bases, the J end by 1 base, with 5 bases between. The CDR3 runs to 11 residues. CDR1 and CDR2 (germline): SQVTM, ANQGSEA.

This clonotype was picked up a small number of times. V usage is TRBV7-9 and J usage is TRBJ2-5; TRBD2 agrees at 7 bases. The CDR3 extends over 16 amino acids. V was pared by 0 bases and J by 4 bases, with 8 bases of the junction left unmatched. Germline V CDR1 and CDR2: SEHNR, FQNEAQ (reference sequence). CDR3 DNA: TGTGCCAGCAGCTTAGCGGGGCGGGAGTCCTCAGAGACCCAGTACTTC. Translated: CASSLAGRESSETQYF. The full variable domain, rest sourced from reference TRBV7-9 and TRBJ2-5, is DTGVSQNPRHKITKRGQNVTFRCDPISEHNRLYWYRQTLGQGPEFLTYFQNEAQLEKSRLLSDRFSAERPKGSFSTLEIQRTEQGDSAMYLCASSLAGRESSETQYFGPGTRLLVL.

This clonotype was found a few times. The chain carries TRBV7-9 and TRBJ2-2; unclear D gene. V was clipped by 2 bases and J by 0 bases, with 13 bases between them. Germline V gene lookup returns CDR1 SEHNR and CDR2 FQNEAQ (reference sequence). CDR3 size: 17 residues. The CDR3 DNA reads TGTGCCAGCAGCTTATTATGGGGATCCACGAACACCGGGGAGCTGTTTTTT. This sequence encodes CASSLLWGSTNTGELFF. The full variable domain, completed using reference TRBV7-9 and TRBJ2-2, is DTGVSQNPRHKITKRGQNVTFRCDPISEHNRLYWYRQTLGQGPEFLTYFQNEAQLEKSRLLSDRFSAERPKGSFSTLEIQRTEQGDSAMYLCASSLLWGSTNTGELFFGEGSRLTVL.

This clonotype was recorded many times. The chain combines TRBV3-1 with TRBJ2-3; D is perhaps TRBD2 (5 bases). This CDR3 comprises 14 residues. The germline CDR1 and CDR2 sequences are LGHDT and YNNKEL (reference sequence). V was cut by 2 bases and J by 2 bases, with 8 bases left in between. The CDR3 sequence: CASSQRTHTDTQYF. CDR3 coding DNA: TGTGCCAGCAGCCAACGGACTCACACAGATACGCAGTATTTT.